The clone carrying this TCR beta chain was observed a handful of times. What it binds is not known. The data are from a study of vaccination and CD4 T cells after COVID-19. Germline assignment: CDR1 DFQATT and CDR2 SNEGSKA (reference sequence). V shed 1 base and J 5 bases; nucleotides not matched to a gene: 4. The CDR3 loop spans 14 amino acids. Study findings and constraints: Convalescent patients gained a median 86.3% of their reactive clones only post-vaccination.

CD4+ T cells that had been cultured provided DNA sequenced with the Oncomine TCR Beta short-read assay. Scientists extracted genomic DNA from CD4+ T cells grown in culture. Via MiXCR, TCRdb re-called the PCR reads, giving one row per CDR3 protein. The sample contains 12,000 or so distinct CDR3 sequences, approximately 60% of which appear only once. Treatment of the sample: approximately nine-day PBMC culture with coronavirus spike peptide pools or control peptides (ViraFEST assay). This chain links TRBV20-1 with TRBJ2-2; TRBD1 aligns across 7 bases. The sequence was obtained from a human donor who had recovered from COVID-19. The sequenced material came from CD4+ T cells from blood, cultured in vitro. The DNA for the CDR3 is TGCAGTGCTAGAGTACAACAGGGGACCGGGGAGCTGTTTTTT. This sequence encodes CSARVQQGTGELFF.